The 19 T cell receptor beta chains in this list originate from one sample, sequenced in a study of cytomegalovirus exposure and HLA in healthy donors. Use of 60 Vbeta and 13 Jbeta primers characterized the PCR. Only in-frame clones appear in the TCRdb table, and some are missing; sequencing was by immunoSEQ multiplex PCR. The sample carries around 130,000 clones, about four fifths recorded once. Input material: PBMCs. These receptors were obtained from a young man in good health and CMV-seronegative.

The rearrangement joins TRBV2 to TRBJ2-3; tentatively, D is TRBD1 (6 bases). The length of the CDR3 is 15 residues. Germline V lookup: CDR1 SNHLY, CDR2 FYNNEI. Trimming took off 4 bases at V and 0 bases at J, with 11 bases between the two ends. The CDR3 spells CASSAQGGSTDTQYF. CDR3 in DNA: TGTGCCAGCAGTGCCCAAGGGGGTAGCACAGATACGCAGTATTTT.

The V call is TRBV11-1, the J call TRBJ2-7; 8 nucleotides match TRBD1. Germline CDR1 SGHAT, CDR2 FQDESV (reference sequence). V trimming: 5 bases; J trimming: 6 bases; junction bases outside the gene matches: 15. The CDR3 runs to 16 residues. CDR3: CASSKSTGVGGSEQYF. The DNA of the CDR3 is TGTGCCAGCAGCAAATCGACAGGGGTCGGTGGCTCCGAGCAGTACTTC. The variable domain in full, with the rest retrieved from reference TRBV11-1 and TRBJ2-7, is EAEVAQSPRYKITEKSQAVAFWCDPISGHATLYWYRQILGQGPELLVQFQDESVVDDSQLPKDRFSAERLKGVDSTLKIQPAELGDSAMYLCASSKSTGVGGSEQYFGPGTRLTVT.

The V gene is TRBV29-1, the J gene TRBJ2-1; perhaps TRBD2 as D (6 bases). CDR1 and CDR2 (germline): SQVTM, ANQGSEA. V lost 7 bases and J 2 bases, leaving 21 bases between the germline ends. The CDR3 sequence is 16 residues long. The CDR3 bases are TGCAGCGCCGCTGGGATCGGGAGCAGGACCTACAATGAGCAGTTCTTC. It specifies CSAAGIGSRTYNEQFF.

This sequence joins TRBV6-5 and TRBJ1-3, with 9 bases lining up with TRBD1. Germline lookup yields CDR1 MNHEY and CDR2 SVGAGI. V trimming: 5 bases; J trimming: 4 bases; junction bases outside the gene matches: 6. This CDR3 is 15 amino acids long. The CDR3 DNA reads TGTGCCAGCAGTAACCGGGACAGGGTAGGAAACACCATATATTTT. Protein sequence: CASSNRDRVGNTIYF.

The gene calls are TRBV13 and TRBJ1-2; D call uncertain. The CDR3 runs to 14 residues. In germline, CDR1 is PRHDT, CDR2 FYEKMQ (reference sequence). V was clipped by 5 bases and J by 3 bases, with 13 bases between them. Here the CDR3 reads CASSLEGGDYGYTF. As DNA, the CDR3 is TGTGCCAGCAGCCTGGAAGGAGGAGACTATGGCTACACCTTC.

The chain uses TRBV18 and TRBJ2-6; 9 bases are shared with TRBD1. J was trimmed by 2 bases and V by 4 bases; bases with no gene match: 0. The CDR3 has 15 residues. CDR1 and CDR2 from the germline V gene are KGHSH and LQKENI. The CDR3 is CASSRQGAGANVLTF. The CDR3 DNA sequence: TGTGCCAGCTCACGACAGGGGGCTGGGGCCAACGTCCTGACTTTC.

The chain carries TRBV28 and TRBJ1-5; 8 positions match TRBD1. The CDR3 contains 15 residues. Germline-derived CDR1 and CDR2 are MDHEN and SYDVKM. J was trimmed by 4 bases and V by 8 bases; bases with no gene match: 10. The CDR3, as DNA: TGTGCCAGCTTATACCGGGACAGGAAGAATCAGCCCCAGCATTTT. This codes for CASLYRDRKNQPQHF.

The V and J genes are TRBV2 and TRBJ2-1, with a weak D call TRBD1 (6 bases). The germline V gene has CDR1 SNHLY and CDR2 FYNNEI. The CDR3 consists of 13 residues. The V and J ends lost 4 bases and 10 bases respectively, with 14 bases between them. The CDR3 reads CASSGLGAGEQFF. As DNA, the CDR3 is TGTGCCAGCAGTGGGCTGGGGGCAGGAGAGCAGTTCTTC.

This clone showed up just once. The gene calls are TRBV5-5 and TRBJ2-7; weak D call: TRBD1 (7 bases). The germline CDR1 and CDR2 sequences are SGHKS and YYEKEE (reference sequence). CDR3 length: 14 amino acids. Trimming took 6 bases from V and 3 from J, leaving 16 bases between them. The CDR3 reads CASTRAGGIYEQYF. CDR3 coding DNA: TGTGCCAGCACCCGGGCAGGGGGGATCTACGAGCAGTACTTC.

The J gene is TRBJ2-3, the V gene TRBV7-2; 7 bases agree with TRBD2. The CDR3 is 14 residues long. J was trimmed by 2 bases and V by 5 bases; bases with no gene match: 4. In germline, CDR1 is SGHTA, CDR2 FQGNSA. DNA of the CDR3: TGTGCCAGCAGCCGGGACTACCTCACAGATACGCAGTATTTT. Its protein product is CASSRDYLTDTQYF.

In nucleotides, the CDR3 is TGTGCCAGCAGTGACCGGGACAGGTCGCGTTCACCCCTCCACTTT. Residues: CASSDRDRSRSPLHF. The chain joins TRBV6-6 to TRBJ1-6; 8 nucleotides align to TRBD1. The germline V gene encodes CDR1 MNHNY and CDR2 SVGAGI (reference sequence). This CDR3 is built from 15 residues. The V segment lost 5 bases and the J segment 9 bases; nucleotides outside the gene matches: 9.

The chain joins TRBV5-1 to TRBJ1-1; a possible D gene is TRBD1 (5 bases). The V and J ends lost 5 bases and 2 bases respectively, with 10 bases between them. This CDR3 is 13 amino acids long. Germline CDR1 is SGHRS and CDR2 is YFSETQ. The CDR3 region is CASRTEINTEAFF. The CDR3 DNA is TGCGCCAGCAGGACAGAGATTAACACTGAAGCTTTCTTT. The full variable domain, with the rest looked up from reference TRBV5-1 and TRBJ1-1, is KAGVTQTPRYLIKTRGQQVTLSCSPISGHRSVSWYQQTPGQGLQFLFEYFSETQRNKGNFPGRFSGRQFSNSRSEMNVSTLELGDSALYLCASRTEINTEAFFGQGTRLTVV.

This chain links TRBV5-4 with TRBJ1-1, with 8 bases identical to TRBD1. The CDR3 runs to 15 residues. Germline values: CDR1 SGHNT, CDR2 YYREEE (reference sequence). With 0 bases clipped from V and 4 bases from J, the junction kept 5 bases outside the gene matches. The DNA of the CDR3 is TGTGCCAGCAGCTTGGTTTCAGGGGGCGGCACTGAAGCTTTCTTT. Translating it yields CASSLVSGGGTEAFF.

The gene calls are TRBV7-9 and TRBJ2-1, with TRBD1 identical over 9 bases. Losses at the gene ends were 5 bases for V and 8 bases for J; bases not matched to a gene: 13. The CDR3 sequence is 16 residues long. The germline gives CDR1 SEHNR, CDR2 FQNEAQ (reference sequence). DNA of the CDR3: TGTGCCAGCAGCGAGAAGGATGGGACAGGGTTCGATGAGCAGTTCTTC. This gives the protein CASSEKDGTGFDEQFF.

This clone was recorded a few times. The rearrangement links TRBV7-9 to TRBJ2-7, with D perhaps matching TRBD2 (5 bases). Trimming cost V 3 bases and J 5 bases, with 14 bases left between them. This CDR3 is 14 amino acids long. From germline, CDR1 is SEHNR and CDR2 FQNEAQ (reference sequence). The DNA of the CDR3 is TGTGCCAGCAGCTTGCCAGACCCGGAGGACGAGCAGTACTTC. Its translation: CASSLPDPEDEQYF.

This chain joins TRBV10-1 and TRBJ2-7; D remains ambiguous. This CDR3 has 15 residues. CDR1 WNHNN and CDR2 SYGVQD come from the germline V gene (reference sequence). V lost 0 bases and J lost 2, with 11 bases in between. The CDR3, as DNA: TGCGCCAGCAGTGAGTCATTCGCGGAGACCTACGAGCAGTACTTC. Protein sequence: CASSESFAETYEQYF.

The V call is TRBV7-6, the J call TRBJ1-1, with D tentatively TRBD1 (5 bases). V dropped 3 bases and J dropped 3 bases, with 8 bases sitting between them. CDR3 length: 13 amino acids. Germline CDR1 is SGHVS and CDR2 is FNYEAQ. CDR3 DNA sequence: TGTGCCAGCAGCTTCCAGGGTGACACTGAAGCTTTCTTT. Its protein is CASSFQGDTEAFF.

This clone was counted a single time. This chain connects TRBV7-9 to TRBJ2-7; D uncertain. Trimming took off 3 bases at V and 3 bases at J, with 3 bases between the two ends. Germline lookup yields CDR1 SEHNR and CDR2 FQNEAQ (reference sequence). CDR3 length: 11 residues. CDR3 residues: CASSFSYEQYF. CDR3 sequence (DNA): TGTGCCAGCAGCTTTAGCTACGAGCAGTACTTC.

This clone was detected only once. As DNA, the CDR3 is TGCGCCAGCAGCCAACGGACCGGGGAGGGTTATGGCTACACCTTC. It encodes CASSQRTGEGYGYTF. The rearrangement uses TRBV5-1 and TRBJ1-2, with no clear D. Trimming took 4 bases from V and 5 from J, leaving 18 bases between them. The CDR3 contains 15 residues. Germline loops: CDR1 SGHRS, CDR2 YFSETQ.